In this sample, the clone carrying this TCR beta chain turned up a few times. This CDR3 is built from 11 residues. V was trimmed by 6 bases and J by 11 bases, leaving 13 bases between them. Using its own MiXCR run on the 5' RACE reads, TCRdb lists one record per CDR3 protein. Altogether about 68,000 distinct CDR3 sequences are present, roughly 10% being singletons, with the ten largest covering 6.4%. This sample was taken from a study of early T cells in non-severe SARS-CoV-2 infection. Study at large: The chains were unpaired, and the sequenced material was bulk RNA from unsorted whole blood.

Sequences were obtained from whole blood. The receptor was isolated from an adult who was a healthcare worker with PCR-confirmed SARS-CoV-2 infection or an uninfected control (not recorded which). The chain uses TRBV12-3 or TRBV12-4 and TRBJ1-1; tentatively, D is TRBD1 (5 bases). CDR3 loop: CASRSGRDAFF. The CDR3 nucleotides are TGTGCCAGCAGATCGGGGCGAGACGCTTTCTTT.